Listed below are T cell receptor beta chains from one sample, sequenced in a study of early T cells in non-severe SARS-CoV-2 infection. TCRdb redid the calling of the 5' RACE reads with MiXCR, one entry per CDR3 protein. The table lists about 100,000 distinct CDR3 sequences, around 13% of them singletons. Source material: whole blood. Receptor source: an adult who was a healthcare worker with PCR-confirmed SARS-CoV-2 infection or an uninfected control (not recorded which). CDR3s include the opening cysteine and the closing phenylalanine or tryptophan. The D gene is left open where the match is weak. The size field is filled for only some rows; it gives once, few, many or a size class.

j_gene: TRBJ2-3
abundance: NA
d_gene: TRBD2
v_gene: TRBV12-3/TRBV12-4
CDR3aa: CASSPTGLAGGEDTQYF
CDR3nt: TGTGCCAGCAGTCCCACCGGGCTAGCGGGAGGGGAAGATACGCAGTATTTT

j_gene: TRBJ2-6
abundance: few
d_gene: NA
v_gene: TRBV6-5
CDR3aa: CASTHGSSGANVLTF
CDR3nt: TGTGCCAGCACCCACGGAAGCTCTGGGGCCAACGTCCTGACTTTC

j_gene: TRBJ2-2
abundance: NA
d_gene: NA
v_gene: TRBV7-9
CDR3aa: CASLLSIGSTGELFF
CDR3nt: TGTGCCAGCCTGCTTTCTATCGGGTCCACCGGGGAGCTGTTTTTT

j_gene: TRBJ1-1
abundance: few
d_gene: TRBD1
v_gene: TRBV12-3/TRBV12-4
CDR3aa: CASSSRWTGGGTEAFF
CDR3nt: TGTGCCAGCAGCTCTAGATGGACAGGGGGCGGTACTGAAGCTTTCTTT

j_gene: TRBJ2-2
abundance: many
d_gene: NA
v_gene: TRBV7-2
CDR3aa: CASSLGAQNTGELFF
CDR3nt: TGTGCCAGCAGCTTAGGCGCTCAGAACACCGGGGAGCTGTTTTTT

j_gene: TRBJ2-2
abundance: NA
d_gene: NA
v_gene: TRBV7-2
CDR3aa: CASSTVNTGELFF
CDR3nt: TGTGCCAGCAGCACAGTCAACACCGGGGAGCTGTTTTTT

j_gene: TRBJ2-4
abundance: few
d_gene: NA
v_gene: TRBV20-1
CDR3aa: CSASRDSRLAKNIQYF
CDR3nt: TGCAGTGCTAGCCGGGACTCGCGACTAGCCAAAAACATTCAGTACTTC

j_gene: TRBJ2-3
abundance: few
d_gene: NA
v_gene: TRBV7-2
CDR3aa: CASSLVDRGTDTQYF
CDR3nt: TGTGCCAGCAGCTTAGTCGACAGAGGCACAGATACGCAGTATTTT

j_gene: TRBJ2-5
abundance: many
d_gene: NA
v_gene: TRBV28
CDR3aa: CASSFGLEKTQYF
CDR3nt: TGTGCCAGCAGTTTCGGGCTAGAGAAGACCCAGTACTTC

j_gene: TRBJ2-1
abundance: few
d_gene: NA
v_gene: TRBV11-2
CDR3aa: CASSFGQSSYNEQFF
CDR3nt: TGTGCCAGCAGCTTCGGACAAAGCTCCTACAATGAGCAGTTCTTC

j_gene: TRBJ2-1
abundance: NA
d_gene: TRBD1
v_gene: TRBV29-1
CDR3aa: CSVAYGTGENEQFF
CDR3nt: TGCAGCGTTGCCTATGGGACAGGAGAAAATGAGCAGTTCTTC

j_gene: TRBJ2-7
abundance: NA
d_gene: NA
v_gene: TRBV18
CDR3aa: CASSPPTGEPYEQYF
CDR3nt: TGTGCCAGCTCACCCCCGACAGGAGAACCCTACGAGCAGTACTTC

j_gene: TRBJ2-1
abundance: many
d_gene: NA
v_gene: TRBV3-1
CDR3aa: CASSHRSSALEQFF
CDR3nt: TGTGCCAGCAGCCACCGGTCTAGCGCGCTTGAGCAGTTCTTC

j_gene: TRBJ1-1
abundance: NA
d_gene: NA
v_gene: TRBV3-1
CDR3aa: CASSQGTGPGTEAFF
CDR3nt: TGTGCCAGCAGCCAAGGGACCGGGCCGGGGACTGAAGCTTTCTTT

j_gene: TRBJ2-1
abundance: few
d_gene: TRBD2
v_gene: TRBV7-9
CDR3aa: CASSSERGGRGNEQFF
CDR3nt: TGTGCCAGCAGCTCCGAGAGGGGCGGGAGAGGAAATGAGCAGTTCTTC

j_gene: TRBJ1-1
abundance: NA
d_gene: NA
v_gene: TRBV11-2
CDR3aa: CASSSIPGLEAFF
CDR3nt: TGTGCCAGCAGCTCGATACCGGGGTTAGAAGCTTTCTTT

j_gene: TRBJ2-3
abundance: NA
d_gene: NA
v_gene: TRBV11-2
CDR3aa: CASSRDPTYDTQYF
CDR3nt: TGTGCCAGCAGTAGGGACCCTACTTACGATACGCAGTATTTT

j_gene: TRBJ1-2
abundance: NA
d_gene: NA
v_gene: TRBV3-1
CDR3aa: CASSQDQSVFQTF
CDR3nt: TGTGCCAGCAGCCAAGACCAGTCGGTTTTCCAAACCTTC

j_gene: TRBJ1-1
abundance: few
d_gene: TRBD1
v_gene: TRBV6-2/TRBV6-3
CDR3aa: CATRQGNTEAFF
CDR3nt: TGTGCCACACGACAGGGGAACACTGAAGCTTTCTTT

j_gene: TRBJ1-1
abundance: NA
d_gene: NA
v_gene: TRBV15
CDR3aa: CATSRDWTVEAFF
CDR3nt: TGTGCCACCAGCAGAGATTGGACTGTCGAGGCTTTCTTT

j_gene: TRBJ2-1
abundance: NA
d_gene: NA
v_gene: TRBV20-1
CDR3aa: CSARDLSHEQFF
CDR3nt: TGCAGTGCTAGAGATCTCAGTCATGAGCAGTTCTTC

j_gene: TRBJ2-3
abundance: few
d_gene: TRBD1
v_gene: TRBV4-1
CDR3aa: CASSQTGTGGDTQYF
CDR3nt: TGCGCCAGCAGCCAAACCGGGACAGGCGGCGATACGCAGTATTTT

j_gene: TRBJ2-1
abundance: NA
d_gene: NA
v_gene: TRBV12-3/TRBV12-4
CDR3aa: CASRGSHEQFF
CDR3nt: TGTGCCAGCAGGGGGTCCCATGAGCAGTTCTTC

j_gene: TRBJ1-6
abundance: few
d_gene: NA
v_gene: TRBV10-1
CDR3aa: CASSDTGMGSPLHF
CDR3nt: TGCGCCAGCAGTGACACAGGGATGGGATCACCCCTCCACTTT

j_gene: TRBJ2-1
abundance: once
d_gene: NA
v_gene: TRBV5-1
CDR3aa: CASSLAGVVSYNEQFF
CDR3nt: TGCGCCAGCAGCTTGGCAGGGGTAGTCTCCTACAATGAGCAGTTCTTC

j_gene: TRBJ2-7
abundance: NA
d_gene: TRBD2
v_gene: TRBV6-2/TRBV6-3
CDR3aa: CASSYFPGLAGAYEQYF
CDR3nt: TGTGCCAGCAGTTATTTCCCGGGACTAGCGGGAGCCTACGAGCAGTACTTC

j_gene: TRBJ2-3
abundance: NA
d_gene: NA
v_gene: TRBV30
CDR3aa: CAWSVDSDTDTQYF
CDR3nt: TGTGCCTGGAGTGTAGACTCGGACACAGATACGCAGTATTTT

j_gene: TRBJ2-1
abundance: NA
d_gene: TRBD2
v_gene: TRBV2
CDR3aa: CASSEWEGEQFF
CDR3nt: TGTGCCAGCAGTGAATGGGAGGGGGAGCAGTTCTTC

j_gene: TRBJ2-1
abundance: few
d_gene: TRBD1
v_gene: TRBV7-9
CDR3aa: CASSWTGIRREQFF
CDR3nt: TGTGCCAGCAGTTGGACAGGGATAAGACGGGAGCAGTTCTTC

j_gene: TRBJ1-1
abundance: few
d_gene: NA
v_gene: TRBV12-3/TRBV12-4
CDR3aa: CASSFVGAGAAFF
CDR3nt: TGTGCCAGCAGTTTCGTTGGGGCCGGGGCGGCTTTCTTT

j_gene: TRBJ1-6
abundance: NA
d_gene: NA
v_gene: TRBV19
CDR3aa: CASTPGSSYNSPLHF
CDR3nt: TGTGCCAGTACCCCCGGCTCCTCCTATAATTCACCCCTCCACTTT

j_gene: TRBJ1-1
abundance: NA
d_gene: NA
v_gene: TRBV28
CDR3aa: CASDGAHMNTEAFF
CDR3nt: TGTGCCAGCGACGGGGCTCACATGAACACTGAAGCTTTCTTT

j_gene: TRBJ2-1
abundance: many
d_gene: NA
v_gene: TRBV27
CDR3aa: CASSPRGGVYNEQFF
CDR3nt: TGTGCCAGCAGCCCCAGGGGCGGGGTATACAATGAGCAGTTCTTC

j_gene: TRBJ1-5
abundance: many
d_gene: TRBD1
v_gene: TRBV20-1
CDR3aa: CSAYEGTGAGNQPQHF
CDR3nt: TGCAGTGCTTACGAAGGGACAGGGGCTGGCAATCAGCCCCAGCATTTT

j_gene: TRBJ2-1
abundance: few
d_gene: NA
v_gene: TRBV3-1
CDR3aa: CASSPLAGEQFF
CDR3nt: TGTGCCAGCAGCCCACTAGCTGGGGAGCAGTTCTTC

j_gene: TRBJ2-7
abundance: NA
d_gene: NA
v_gene: TRBV27
CDR3aa: CASSPGVLYEQYF
CDR3nt: TGTGCCAGCAGTCCCGGGGTTCTCTACGAGCAGTACTTC

j_gene: TRBJ1-1
abundance: once
d_gene: NA
v_gene: TRBV20-1
CDR3aa: CSAYTPAGNTEAFF
CDR3nt: TGCAGTGCTTACACCCCGGCAGGGAACACTGAAGCTTTCTTT

j_gene: TRBJ2-7
abundance: many
d_gene: TRBD1
v_gene: TRBV28
CDR3aa: CASSVRQGKNPLYEQYF
CDR3nt: TGTGCCAGCAGTGTACGACAGGGTAAGAATCCCCTCTACGAGCAGTACTTC

j_gene: TRBJ2-2
abundance: few
d_gene: NA
v_gene: TRBV5-5
CDR3aa: CASSDSAGELFF
CDR3nt: TGTGCCAGCAGCGATTCCGCCGGGGAGCTGTTTTTT

j_gene: TRBJ2-6
abundance: few
d_gene: NA
v_gene: TRBV28
CDR3aa: CASSLENSGANVLTF
CDR3nt: TGTGCCAGCAGTTTGGAAAACTCTGGGGCCAACGTCCTGACTTTC

j_gene: TRBJ2-3
abundance: few
d_gene: TRBD2
v_gene: TRBV6-5
CDR3aa: CASSYSAGGLAADTQYF
CDR3nt: TGTGCCAGCAGTTACTCGGCGGGGGGACTAGCGGCAGATACGCAGTATTTT

j_gene: TRBJ2-7
abundance: many
d_gene: TRBD1
v_gene: TRBV11-2
CDR3aa: CASSLGGQGITYEQYF
CDR3nt: TGTGCCAGCAGCTTAGGTGGACAGGGGATTACCTACGAGCAGTACTTC

j_gene: TRBJ2-7
abundance: NA
d_gene: TRBD2
v_gene: TRBV2
CDR3aa: CASKGLFSGGSYEQYF
CDR3nt: TGTGCCAGCAAGGGCCTCTTCTCGGGAGGCTCCTACGAGCAGTACTTC

j_gene: TRBJ1-1
abundance: few
d_gene: TRBD1
v_gene: TRBV7-3
CDR3aa: CASSLAGGVNTEAFF
CDR3nt: TGTGCCAGCAGCTTAGCAGGGGGCGTTAATACTGAAGCTTTCTTT